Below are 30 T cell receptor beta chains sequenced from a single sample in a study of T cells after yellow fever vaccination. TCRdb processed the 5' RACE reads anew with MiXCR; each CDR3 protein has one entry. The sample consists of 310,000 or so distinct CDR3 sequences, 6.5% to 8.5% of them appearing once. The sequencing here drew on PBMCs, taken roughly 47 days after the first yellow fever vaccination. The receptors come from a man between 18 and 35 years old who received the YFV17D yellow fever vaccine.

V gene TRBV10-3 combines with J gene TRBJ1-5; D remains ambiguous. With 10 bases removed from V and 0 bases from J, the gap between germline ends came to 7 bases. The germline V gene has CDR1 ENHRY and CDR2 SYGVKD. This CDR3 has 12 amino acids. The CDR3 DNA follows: TGTGCCACTGGGGATAGCAATCAGCCCCAGCATTTT. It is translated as CATGDSNQPQHF.

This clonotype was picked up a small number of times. Written as DNA, the CDR3 is TGCGCCAGCCGTCCCGGACTAGCGGGGGACCCTTTTTTCCAAGAGACCCAGTACTTC. Translated: CASRPGLAGDPFFQETQYF. This rearrangement joins TRBV5-1 to TRBJ2-5, with 13 bases fitting TRBD2. The trim removed 7 bases at V and 1 base at J, leaving 16 bases unmatched. This CDR3 region has 19 residues. Germline-derived CDR1 and CDR2 are SGHRS and YFSETQ.

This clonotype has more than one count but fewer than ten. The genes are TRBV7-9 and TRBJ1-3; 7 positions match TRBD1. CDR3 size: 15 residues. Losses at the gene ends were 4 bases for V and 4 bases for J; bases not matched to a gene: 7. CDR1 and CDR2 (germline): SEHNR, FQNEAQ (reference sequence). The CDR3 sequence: CASSSGTAQGNTIYF. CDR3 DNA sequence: TGTGCCAGCAGCTCCGGGACAGCCCAAGGAAACACCATATATTTT.

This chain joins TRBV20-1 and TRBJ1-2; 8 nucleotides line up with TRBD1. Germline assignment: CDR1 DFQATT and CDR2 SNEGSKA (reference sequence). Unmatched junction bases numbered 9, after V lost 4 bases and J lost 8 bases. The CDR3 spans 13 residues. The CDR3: CSATHGQGGGYTF. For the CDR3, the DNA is TGCAGTGCTACCCATGGACAGGGAGGAGGCTACACCTTC.

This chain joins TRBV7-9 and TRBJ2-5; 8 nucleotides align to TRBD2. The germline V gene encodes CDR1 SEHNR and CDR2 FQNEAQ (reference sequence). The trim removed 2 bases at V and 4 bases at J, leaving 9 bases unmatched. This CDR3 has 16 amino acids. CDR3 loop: CASSLTRGGPGETQYF. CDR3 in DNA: TGTGCCAGCAGCTTAACGCGCGGGGGGCCGGGAGAGACCCAGTACTTC.

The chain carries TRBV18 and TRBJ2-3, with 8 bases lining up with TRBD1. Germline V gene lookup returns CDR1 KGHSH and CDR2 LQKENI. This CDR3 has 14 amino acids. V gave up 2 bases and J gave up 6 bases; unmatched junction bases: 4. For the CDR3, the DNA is TGTGCCAGCTCACCAACAGGGGGGATGGATACGCAGTATTTT. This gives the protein CASSPTGGMDTQYF.

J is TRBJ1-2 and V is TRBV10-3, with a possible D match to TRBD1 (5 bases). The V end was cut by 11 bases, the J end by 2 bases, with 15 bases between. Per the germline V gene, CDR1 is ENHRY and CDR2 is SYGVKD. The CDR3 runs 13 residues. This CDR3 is CASRVLRNYGYTF. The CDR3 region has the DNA TGTGCCTCCAGGGTCCTGCGGAACTATGGCTACACCTTC.

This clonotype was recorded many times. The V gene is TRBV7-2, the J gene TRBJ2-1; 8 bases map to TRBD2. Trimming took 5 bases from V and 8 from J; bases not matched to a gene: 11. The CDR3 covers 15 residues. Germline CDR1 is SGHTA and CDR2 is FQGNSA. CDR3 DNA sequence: TGTGCCAGCAGCCCCCCGGGGGGGCGGGGGGATGAGCAGTTCTTC. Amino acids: CASSPPGGRGDEQFF.

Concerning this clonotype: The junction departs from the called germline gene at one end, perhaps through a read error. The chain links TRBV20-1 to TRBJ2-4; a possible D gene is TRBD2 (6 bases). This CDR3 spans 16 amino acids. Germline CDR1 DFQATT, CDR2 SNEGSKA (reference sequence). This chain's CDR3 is CSARDGGTKAKNIRYF. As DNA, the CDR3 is TGCAGTGCTAGAGATGGGGGGACGAAAGCCAAAAACATTCGGTACTTC.

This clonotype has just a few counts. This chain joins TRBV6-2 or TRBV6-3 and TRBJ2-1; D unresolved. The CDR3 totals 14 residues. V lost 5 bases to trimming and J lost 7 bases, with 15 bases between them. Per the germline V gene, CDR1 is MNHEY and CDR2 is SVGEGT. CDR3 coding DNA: TGTGCCAGCAGTCCCTCGGGTAGGATGAATGAGCAGTTCTTC. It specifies CASSPSGRMNEQFF.

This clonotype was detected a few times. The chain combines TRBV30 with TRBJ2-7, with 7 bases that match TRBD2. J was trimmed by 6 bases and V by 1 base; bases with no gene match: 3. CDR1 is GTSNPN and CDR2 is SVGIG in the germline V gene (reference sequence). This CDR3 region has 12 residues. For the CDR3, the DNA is TGTGCCTGGAGTGGACTAGCAGCCGAGCAGTACTTC. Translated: CAWSGLAAEQYF.

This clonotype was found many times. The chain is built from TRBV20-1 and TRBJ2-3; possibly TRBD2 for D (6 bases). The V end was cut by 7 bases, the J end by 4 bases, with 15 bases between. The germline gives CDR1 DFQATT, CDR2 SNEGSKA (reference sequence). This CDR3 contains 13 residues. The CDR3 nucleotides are TGCAGTGGGTTTACTAGGAGGGCAGATACGCAGTATTTT. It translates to CSGFTRRADTQYF.

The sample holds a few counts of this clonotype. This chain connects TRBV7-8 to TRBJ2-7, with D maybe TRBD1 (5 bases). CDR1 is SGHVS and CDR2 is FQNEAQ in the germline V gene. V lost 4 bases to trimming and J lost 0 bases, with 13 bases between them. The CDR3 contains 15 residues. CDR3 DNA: TGTGCCAGCAGCTCACCGACAGTGAGCTCCTACGAGCAGTACTTC. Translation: CASSSPTVSSYEQYF.

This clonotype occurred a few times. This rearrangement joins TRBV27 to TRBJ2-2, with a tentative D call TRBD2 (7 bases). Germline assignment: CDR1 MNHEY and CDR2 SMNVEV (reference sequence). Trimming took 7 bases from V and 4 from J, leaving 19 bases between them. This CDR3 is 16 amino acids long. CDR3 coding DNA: TGTGCCAGCAAAAAAAGAGGGGGGGCGATCACCGGGGAGCTGTTTTTT. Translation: CASKKRGGAITGELFF.

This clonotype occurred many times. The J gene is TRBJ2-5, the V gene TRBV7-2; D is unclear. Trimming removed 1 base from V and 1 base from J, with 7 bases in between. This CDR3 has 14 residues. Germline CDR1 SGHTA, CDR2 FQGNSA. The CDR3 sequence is CASSLDLGQETQYF. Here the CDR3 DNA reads TGTGCCAGCAGCTTAGACCTGGGCCAAGAGACCCAGTACTTC.

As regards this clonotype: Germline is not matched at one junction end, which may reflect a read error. In nucleotides, the CDR3 is TGTGCCAGCAGTTTGTCCCCGACAGGGGGCCAAGAGTCCCAGTACTTC. Translation: CASSLSPTGGQESQYF. The V gene is TRBV28, the J gene TRBJ2-5; TRBD1 matches 10 bases. The germline gives CDR1 MDHEN, CDR2 SYDVKM. The CDR3 covers 16 residues.

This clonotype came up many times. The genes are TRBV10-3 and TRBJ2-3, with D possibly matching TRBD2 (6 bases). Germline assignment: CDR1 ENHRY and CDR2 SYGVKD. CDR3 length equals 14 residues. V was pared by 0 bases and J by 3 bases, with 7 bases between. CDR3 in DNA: TGTGCCATCAGTGAGTCCGGGGGAACAGATACGCAGTATTTT. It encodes CAISESGGTDTQYF.

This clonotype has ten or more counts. The CDR3 coding sequence is TGTGCCAGCAGCCATGACAGGGGCTATGGCTACACCTTC. It translates to CASSHDRGYGYTF. The chain couples TRBV7-2 to TRBJ1-2; TRBD1 matches at 8 bases. The J segment lost 4 bases and the V segment lost 5 bases, leaving 3 bases of the junction unmatched. The germline gives CDR1 SGHTA, CDR2 FQGNSA. The CDR3 runs to 13 residues.

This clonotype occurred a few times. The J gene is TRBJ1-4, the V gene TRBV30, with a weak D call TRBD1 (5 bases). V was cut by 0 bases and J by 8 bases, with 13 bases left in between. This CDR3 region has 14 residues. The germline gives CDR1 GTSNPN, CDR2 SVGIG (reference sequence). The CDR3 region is CAWSVQAGGEKLFF. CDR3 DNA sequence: TGTGCCTGGAGTGTACAGGCAGGAGGGGAAAAACTGTTTTTT.

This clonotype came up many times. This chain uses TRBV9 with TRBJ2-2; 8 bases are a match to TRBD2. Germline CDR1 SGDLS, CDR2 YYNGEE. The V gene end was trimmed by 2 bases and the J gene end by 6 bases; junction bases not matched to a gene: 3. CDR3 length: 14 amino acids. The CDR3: CASSVTGGAGELFF. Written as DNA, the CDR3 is TGTGCCAGCAGCGTCACCGGGGGGGCCGGGGAGCTGTTTTTT.

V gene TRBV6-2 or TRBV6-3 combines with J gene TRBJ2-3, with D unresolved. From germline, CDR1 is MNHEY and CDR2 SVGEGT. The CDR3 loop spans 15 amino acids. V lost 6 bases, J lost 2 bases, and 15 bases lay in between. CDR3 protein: CASSPAFGPTDTQYF. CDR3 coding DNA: TGTGCCAGCAGCCCTGCTTTCGGCCCCACAGATACGCAGTATTTT.

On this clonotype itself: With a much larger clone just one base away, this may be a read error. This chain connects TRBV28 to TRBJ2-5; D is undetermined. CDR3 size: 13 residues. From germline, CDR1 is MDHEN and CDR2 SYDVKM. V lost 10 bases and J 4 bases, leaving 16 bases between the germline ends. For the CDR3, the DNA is TGTGCCAACAACTTCCAAGCCCGAGAGACCCAGTACTTC. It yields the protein CANNFQARETQYF.

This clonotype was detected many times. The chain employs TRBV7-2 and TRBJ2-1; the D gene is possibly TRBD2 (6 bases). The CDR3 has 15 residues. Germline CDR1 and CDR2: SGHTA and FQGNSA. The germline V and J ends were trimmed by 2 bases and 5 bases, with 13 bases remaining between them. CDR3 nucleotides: TGTGCCAGCAGCTTAATGCGGGGCGGGGACAATGAGCAGTTCTTC. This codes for CASSLMRGGDNEQFF.

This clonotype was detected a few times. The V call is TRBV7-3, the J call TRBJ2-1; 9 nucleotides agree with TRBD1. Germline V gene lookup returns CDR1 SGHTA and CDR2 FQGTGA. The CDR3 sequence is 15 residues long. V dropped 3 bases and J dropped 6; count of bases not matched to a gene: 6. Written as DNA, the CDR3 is TGTGCCAGCAGCTTCGACAGGGGGACCCCCAATGAGCAGTTCTTC. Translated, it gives CASSFDRGTPNEQFF.

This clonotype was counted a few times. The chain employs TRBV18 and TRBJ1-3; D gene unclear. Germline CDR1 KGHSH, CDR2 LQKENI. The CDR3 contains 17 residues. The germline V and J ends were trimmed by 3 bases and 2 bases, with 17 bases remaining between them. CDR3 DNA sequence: TGTGCCAGCTCACCGGGTGGAGGAGGTACAGCTGGAAACACCATATATTTT. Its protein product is CASSPGGGGTAGNTIYF.

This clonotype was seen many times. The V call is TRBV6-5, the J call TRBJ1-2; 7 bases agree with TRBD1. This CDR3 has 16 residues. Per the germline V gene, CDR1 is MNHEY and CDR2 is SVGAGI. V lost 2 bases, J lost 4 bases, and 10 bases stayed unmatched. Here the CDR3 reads CASSYGVRGSGYGYTF. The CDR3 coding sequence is TGTGCCAGCAGTTACGGTGTCAGGGGGTCGGGCTATGGCTACACCTTC.

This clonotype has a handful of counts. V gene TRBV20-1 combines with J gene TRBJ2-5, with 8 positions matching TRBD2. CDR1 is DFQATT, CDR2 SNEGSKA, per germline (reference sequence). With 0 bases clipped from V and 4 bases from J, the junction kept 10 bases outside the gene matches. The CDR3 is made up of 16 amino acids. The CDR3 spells CSARDRGGGRRETQYF. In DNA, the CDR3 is TGCAGTGCTAGAGATCGAGGCGGGGGGAGAAGAGAGACCCAGTACTTC.

The CDR3 DNA sequence: TGTGCCATCAGTGAGTCGAGCACTAGCGGGGGCAGCACAGATACGCAGTATTTT. Translation: CAISESSTSGGSTDTQYF. This chain uses TRBV10-3 with TRBJ2-3, with 11 bases matching TRBD2. Losses at the gene ends were 0 bases for V and 0 bases for J; bases not matched to a gene: 5. Germline V gene sequence: CDR1 ENHRY, CDR2 SYGVKD. CDR3 length: 18 residues.

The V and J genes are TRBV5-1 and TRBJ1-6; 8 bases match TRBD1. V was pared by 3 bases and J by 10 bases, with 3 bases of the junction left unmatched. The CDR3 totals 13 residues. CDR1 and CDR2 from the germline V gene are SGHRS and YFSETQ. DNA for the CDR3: TGCGCCAGCAGCTCCGACAGGGGCTCACCCCTCCACTTT. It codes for CASSSDRGSPLHF.

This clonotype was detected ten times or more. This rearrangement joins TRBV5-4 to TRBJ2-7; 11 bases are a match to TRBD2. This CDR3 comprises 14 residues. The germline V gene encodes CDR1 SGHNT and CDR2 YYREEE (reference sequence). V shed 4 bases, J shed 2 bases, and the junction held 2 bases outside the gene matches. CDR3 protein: CASSGGLAAYEQYF. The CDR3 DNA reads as TGTGCCAGCAGCGGGGGACTAGCGGCCTACGAGCAGTACTTC.